This T cell receptor (beta chain) stems from a study of PD-L1 blockade in urothelial cancer. Only in-frame clones appear in the TCRdb table, and some are missing; sequencing was by immunoSEQ multiplex PCR. Of under 90,000 clones in the sample, approximately 90% were seen once. V shed 2 bases and J 2 bases; nucleotides not matched to a gene: 3. Germline V lookup: CDR1 MNHEY, CDR2 SVGAGI. The CDR3 runs to 15 residues. Study findings and constraints: Pretreatment blood TCR clonality under the median forecast improved survival.

As to this clone: Its specificity is not known.

The receptor comes from a man aged 60-69 years with urothelial cancer. The sequencing here drew on PBMCs, taken around atezolizumab (anti-PD-L1) treatment. The chain combines TRBV6-5 with TRBJ2-7; 10 bases agree with TRBD2. Here the CDR3 reads CASSYSGGGTYEQYF. CDR3 DNA sequence: TGTGCCAGCAGTTACAGCGGGGGGGGGACCTACGAGCAGTACTTC.